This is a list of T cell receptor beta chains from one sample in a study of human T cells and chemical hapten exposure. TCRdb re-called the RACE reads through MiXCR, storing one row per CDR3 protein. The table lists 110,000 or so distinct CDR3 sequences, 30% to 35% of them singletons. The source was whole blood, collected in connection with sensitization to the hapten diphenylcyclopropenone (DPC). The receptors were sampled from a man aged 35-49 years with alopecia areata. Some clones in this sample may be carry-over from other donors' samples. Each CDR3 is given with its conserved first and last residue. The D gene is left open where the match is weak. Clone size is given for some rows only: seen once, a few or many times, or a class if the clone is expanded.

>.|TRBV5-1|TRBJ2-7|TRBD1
TGCGCCAGCACTCCACAGGGGTACTACGAGCAGTACTTC
CASTPQGYYEQYF
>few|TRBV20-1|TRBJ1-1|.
TGCAGTGCTAGAGATATGGGGGGCCGGGTAGCTTTCTTT
CSARDMGGRVAFF
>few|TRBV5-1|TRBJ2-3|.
TGCGCCAGCAGCCTTTCGGGGGGCGAAGATACGCAGTATTTT
CASSLSGGEDTQYF
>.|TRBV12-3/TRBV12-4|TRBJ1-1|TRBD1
TGTGCCAGCAGCAACCAGGGGGATACTGAAGCTTTCTTT
CASSNQGDTEAFF
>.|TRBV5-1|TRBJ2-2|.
TGCGCCAGCACCCCCTTGCAGGGGACGGACACCGGGGAGCTGTTTTTT
CASTPLQGTDTGELFF
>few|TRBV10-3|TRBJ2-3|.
TGTGTCATCATTCTCCGGATACACACAGATACGCAGTATTTT
CVIILRIHTDTQYF
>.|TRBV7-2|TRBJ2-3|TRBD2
TGTGCCAGCAGCTCGGGACTAGCGGGAGTGGATACGCAGTATTTT
CASSSGLAGVDTQYF
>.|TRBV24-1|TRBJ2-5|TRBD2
TGTGCCACGAGAGGGAGGGGTCAAGAGACCCAGTACTTC
CATRGRGQETQYF
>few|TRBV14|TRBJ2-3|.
TGTGCCAGCAGCCTTAATCGGGCGACAGATACGCAGTATTTT
CASSLNRATDTQYF
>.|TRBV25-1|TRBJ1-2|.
TGTGCCAGCAGTGAGTCAGGGGATCCTGGCTACACCTTC
CASSESGDPGYTF